This T cell receptor (beta chain) was sequenced for a study of blood T cell repertoires in COVID-19. Produced via immunoSEQ multiplex PCR; TCRdb's table is partial and in-frame only. The profile covers under 200,000 clones, with roughly 70% appearing a single time and less than 3% taken by the ten largest. This CDR3 region has 17 residues. V was cut by 8 bases and J by 0 bases, with 20 bases left in between. CDR1 and CDR2 (germline): SGHVS, FQNEAQ. Source material: peripheral blood. The clonotype comes from a woman of 80 years or more with acute or convalescent COVID-19. The V gene is TRBV7-8, the J gene TRBJ2-1, with D maybe TRBD2 (6 bases). The CDR3 is CASGPGEGRDSYNEQFF. CDR3 in DNA: TGTGCCAGCGGTCCGGGAGAGGGGCGGGACTCCTACAATGAGCAGTTCTTC.